The clone carrying this TCR beta chain was found many times. Its antigen is still unknown. J lost 7 bases, V lost 8 bases, and 14 bases had no gene match. In germline, CDR1 is MDHEN, CDR2 SYDVKM. The CDR3 totals 15 residues. TCRdb used MiXCR to reprocess the multiplex PCR reads, holding one entry per CDR3 protein. Among about 140,000 distinct CDR3 sequences listed, 30% to 35% were seen once. The data belong to a study of breast tumors, draining lymph nodes, adjacent tissues. The lymph nodes were axillary draining lymph nodes from breast cancer patients. General study results and limits: Data only fit, rather than demonstrated, lymph node origin of most tumor T cells. Compared with lymph nodes, tumors were less diverse; compared with nontumor tissue, more. Tumor and nontumor repertoires were significantly more similar in luminal-like than in basal-like breast cancer.

This sequence joins TRBV28 and TRBJ1-5, with 7 bases matching TRBD1. The TCR sequence derives from a female donor with breast cancer. Some clones in this sample may be carry-over from other donors' samples. Sequenced material: axillary lymph node tissue. CDR3 DNA sequence: TGTGCCAGCGGCCGGGGTATGGGACAGAGGCAGCCCCAGCATTTT. Translation gives CASGRGMGQRQPQHF.